Below are 28 T cell receptor beta chains sequenced from a single sample in a study of cytomegalovirus exposure and HLA in healthy donors. Primers for the PCR totalled 60 Vbeta and 13 Jbeta. Sequenced by immunoSEQ multiplex PCR; TCRdb stores in-frame clones only, minus some. In the table there are fewer than 55,000 clones, roughly 70% of which are singletons. Sequencing was carried out using PBMCs. These receptors all stem from a woman in her 50s in good health and CMV-seropositive.

The chain carries TRBV6-6 and TRBJ2-7; the D gene is possibly TRBD2 (5 bases). Germline CDR1 reads MNHNY; CDR2 reads SVGAGI (reference sequence). V gave up 4 bases and J gave up 3 bases, with 10 bases separating them. The CDR3 has 13 amino acids. Here the CDR3 reads CASSFDGIYEQYF. Written as DNA, the CDR3 is TGTGCCAGCAGTTTCGACGGGATCTACGAGCAGTACTTC.

This clone has only a few counts. The rearrangement links TRBV28 to TRBJ2-7; D not resolved. The CDR3 has 15 residues. Germline loops: CDR1 MDHEN, CDR2 SYDVKM. V dropped 5 bases and J dropped 4 bases, with 18 bases sitting between them. CDR3 sequence: CASSLHTAGTYEQYF. The CDR3 nucleotides are TGTGCCAGCAGTCTCCACACGGCAGGTACTTACGAGCAGTACTTC.

This chain connects TRBV27 to TRBJ2-1; D gene ambiguous. V was clipped by 6 bases and J by 6 bases, with 6 bases between them. There are 11 residues in the CDR3. The germline V gene encodes CDR1 MNHEY and CDR2 SMNVEV (reference sequence). The CDR3 loop is CASSVFNEQFF. Here the CDR3 DNA reads TGTGCCAGCAGCGTATTCAATGAGCAGTTCTTC.

This clone was seen a few times. This chain joins TRBV25-1 and TRBJ1-1, with TRBD1 identical over 7 bases. V was pared by 6 bases and J by 5 bases, with 3 bases of the junction left unmatched. CDR1 is MGHDK and CDR2 is SYGVNS in the germline V gene. The CDR3 covers 12 residues. The CDR3 bases are TGTGCCAGCAGACAGGGGAAGACTGAAGCTTTCTTT. Its translation: CASRQGKTEAFF.

The chain couples TRBV5-6 to TRBJ2-5; no firm D call. The CDR3 length is 14 residues. Germline CDR1 reads SGHDT; CDR2 reads YYEEEE. The V and J ends lost 0 bases and 2 bases respectively, with 8 bases between them. The CDR3 region is CASSLDLSQETQYF. As DNA, the CDR3 is TGTGCCAGCAGCTTGGATCTCAGTCAAGAGACCCAGTACTTC. Looking up the rest from reference TRBV5-6 and TRBJ2-5 gives the full variable domain: DAGVTQSPTHLIKTRGQQVTLRCSPKSGHDTVSWYQQALGQGPQFIFQYYEEEERQRGNFPDRFSGHQFPNYSSELNVNALLLGDSALYLCASSLDLSQETQYFGPGTRLLVL.

The J gene is TRBJ1-1, the V gene TRBV27, with 7 bases fitting TRBD1. The germline CDR1 and CDR2 sequences are MNHEY and SMNVEV (reference sequence). J lost 1 base, V lost 5 bases, and 10 bases had no gene match. CDR3 length equals 16 residues. The CDR3 DNA follows: TGTGCCAGCAGTAACCTACAGGGGCCCCGGAACACTGAAGCTTTCTTT. Amino acid sequence: CASSNLQGPRNTEAFF.

The rearrangement links TRBV9 to TRBJ2-7; TRBD1 matches at 9 bases. The J segment lost 6 bases and the V segment lost 2 bases, leaving 12 bases of the junction unmatched. CDR3 size: 16 residues. The germline V gene encodes CDR1 SGDLS and CDR2 YYNGEE. CDR3 sequence (DNA): TGTGCCAGCAGCGTTAAGGACGGTGGACAGGGGAGCGAGCAGTACTTC. This codes for CASSVKDGGQGSEQYF.

The chain employs TRBV19 and TRBJ1-1; 9 positions agree with TRBD1. Germline CDR1 is LNHDA and CDR2 is SQIVND (reference sequence). The CDR3 contains 16 residues. V trimming: 6 bases; J trimming: 7 bases; junction bases outside the gene matches: 15. CDR3 loop: CASSSKRTGDRVEAFF. The CDR3 DNA follows: TGTGCCAGTAGCTCAAAGAGGACAGGGGATAGGGTTGAAGCTTTCTTT.

This clone was seen a single time. This chain joins TRBV4-3 and TRBJ1-2, with TRBD1 matching over 8 bases. With 5 bases clipped from V and 2 bases from J, the junction kept 7 bases outside the gene matches. CDR1 is LGHNA and CDR2 is YSLEER in the germline V gene. The CDR3 consists of 15 residues. As DNA, the CDR3 is TGCGCCAGCAGCTTCCGGGACAGGCTAAACTATGGCTACACCTTC. Amino acid sequence: CASSFRDRLNYGYTF.

The chain joins TRBV15 to TRBJ1-2; 10 positions match TRBD1. V gave up 0 bases and J gave up 8 bases; unmatched junction bases: 12. The germline V gene encodes CDR1 LNHNV and CDR2 YYDKDF (reference sequence). CDR3 length equals 17 residues. The CDR3 sequence: CATSRDLDRGGDRGYTF. The CDR3, as DNA: TGTGCCACCAGCAGAGATTTGGACAGGGGGGGAGATCGCGGCTACACCTTC.

The chain has TRBV2 and TRBJ2-5; no clear D gene. The germline CDR1 and CDR2 sequences are SNHLY and FYNNEI. V was shortened by 7 bases and J by 2 bases, with 5 bases between the two germline ends. The CDR3 is 11 amino acids. DNA of the CDR3: TGTGCCAGCAACAGACAAGAGACCCAGTACTTC. It codes for CASNRQETQYF.

The chain couples TRBV7-8 to TRBJ1-1; the D is unclear. V was cut by 5 bases and J by 0 bases, with 10 bases left in between. The CDR3 has 14 amino acids. Germline CDR1 reads SGHVS; CDR2 reads FQNEAQ. Written as DNA, the CDR3 is TGTGCCAGCAGCGAAACAGAGCTGAACACTGAAGCTTTCTTT. Protein product: CASSETELNTEAFF.

The chain couples TRBV7-8 to TRBJ2-1; TRBD2 aligns across 8 bases. This CDR3 is 15 amino acids long. Germline CDR1 is SGHVS and CDR2 is FQNEAQ. V dropped 5 bases and J dropped 9; count of bases not matched to a gene: 12. The CDR3: CASSVRGGVLGEQFF. CDR3 nucleotides: TGTGCCAGCAGCGTACGGGGGGGCGTATTAGGTGAGCAGTTCTTC.

In DNA form, the CDR3 reads TGTGCCAGCAGCCAAGTTAGTCCCCGAACCACCGGGGAGCTGTTTTTT. Amino acids: CASSQVSPRTTGELFF. This chain links TRBV4-2 with TRBJ2-2, with D unresolved. Trimming pared 1 base from V and 4 bases from J, leaving 13 bases between. The CDR3 covers 16 residues. In germline, CDR1 is LGHNA, CDR2 YNFKEQ.

V is TRBV18 and J is TRBJ2-1; 9 bases fit TRBD1. J was trimmed by 8 bases and V by 1 base; bases with no gene match: 3. Germline CDR1 reads KGHSH; CDR2 reads LQKENI. This CDR3 is built from 14 residues. The CDR3 sequence: CASSPRQGVDEQFF. In DNA, the CDR3 is TGTGCCAGCTCACCACGACAGGGGGTTGATGAGCAGTTCTTC.

The gene calls are TRBV28 and TRBJ2-1, with 15 positions matching TRBD2. CDR3 length: 22 amino acids. The germline V gene encodes CDR1 MDHEN and CDR2 SYDVKM. Unmatched junction bases numbered 22, after V lost 10 bases and J lost 0 bases. CDR3 coding DNA: TGTGCCACCAGCCCGGGGGGTAATGCCGGGACTAGCGGGAGGAGCTCCTACAATGAGCAGTTCTTC. Translated, it gives CATSPGGNAGTSGRSSYNEQFF.

The chain recombines TRBV10-3 with TRBJ2-1; the D gene is possibly TRBD2 (5 bases). The CDR3 totals 14 residues. From germline, CDR1 is ENHRY and CDR2 SYGVKD. Between the trimmed V and J ends, which lost 2 bases and 10 bases, there was a span of 15 bases. The CDR3 spells CAISEDGRRREQFF. The DNA for the CDR3 is TGTGCCATCAGTGAGGACGGCCGCCGGAGGGAGCAGTTCTTC.

The chain is built from TRBV2 and TRBJ2-7, with 10 nucleotides matching TRBD2. The V gene end was trimmed by 1 base and the J gene end by 0 bases; junction bases not matched to a gene: 3. The CDR3 is 16 residues long. Germline CDR1 SNHLY, CDR2 FYNNEI. In DNA form, the CDR3 reads TGTGCCAGCAGTGAAGTTCCTAGCGGGAGCTCCTACGAGCAGTACTTC. Residues: CASSEVPSGSSYEQYF.

The rearrangement joins TRBV6-5 to TRBJ1-5; TRBD1 aligns across 9 bases. CDR1 and CDR2 (germline): MNHEY, SVGAGI. CDR3 length equals 15 residues. The V segment lost 7 bases and the J segment 2 bases; nucleotides outside the gene matches: 6. The CDR3 DNA reads as TGTGCCAGCATAACAGGGGGCCAGCGCAATCAGCCCCAGCATTTT. Translated: CASITGGQRNQPQHF.

A single count supports this clone. The V and J genes are TRBV7-2 and TRBJ1-2; 7 nucleotides agree with TRBD1. Per the germline V gene, CDR1 is SGHTA and CDR2 is FQGNSA. CDR3 length equals 13 residues. With V trimmed by 5 bases and J by 4 bases, 4 bases remained unmatched. The CDR3 bases are TGTGCCAGCAGCACTCGACAGGGCTATGGCTACACCTTC. Amino acid sequence: CASSTRQGYGYTF. The variable domain in full, with the rest retrieved from reference TRBV7-2 and TRBJ1-2, is GAGVSQSPSNKVTEKGKDVELRCDPISGHTALYWYRQSLGQGLEFLIYFQGNSAPDKSGLPSDRFSAERTGGSVSTLTIQRTQQEDSAVYLCASSTRQGYGYTFGSGTRLTVV.

This clone was observed a handful of times. At one end the junction does not follow the germline gene, possibly because of a read error. The chain recombines TRBV7-9 with TRBJ2-7, with D perhaps TRBD1 (7 bases). Per the germline V gene, CDR1 is SEHNR and CDR2 is FQNEAQ (reference sequence). CDR3 length: 15 residues. The CDR3 spells CASSLDGAGGSEQYF. DNA of the CDR3: TGTGCGAGCAGCTTAGATGGGGCAGGGGGGAGTGAGCAGTACTTC.

Only a few counts were recorded for this clone. J is TRBJ2-3 and V is TRBV28, with D unclear. Trimming cost V 3 bases and J 6 bases, with 10 bases left between them. The CDR3 sequence is 13 residues long. CDR1 is MDHEN and CDR2 is SYDVKM in the germline V gene. The DNA of the CDR3 is TGTGCCAGCAGTTTCAACCTCGAGGATACGCAGTATTTT. Amino acid sequence: CASSFNLEDTQYF.

The chain carries TRBV19 and TRBJ2-1; 7 bases match TRBD1. The CDR3 has 12 residues. Germline V gene lookup returns CDR1 LNHDA and CDR2 SQIVND (reference sequence). V was pared by 4 bases and J by 9 bases, with 3 bases of the junction left unmatched. CDR3 DNA: TGTGCCAGTAGTACACAGGGGTCTGAGCAGTTCTTC. This encodes CASSTQGSEQFF. The full variable domain, in which reference TRBV19 and TRBJ2-1 provide the parts outside the CDR3, is DGGITQSPKYLFRKEGQNVTLSCEQNLNHDAMYWYRQDPGQGLRLIYYSQIVNDFQKGDIAEGYSVSREKKESFPLTVTSAQKNPTAFYLCASSTQGSEQFFGPGTRLTVL.

This chain links TRBV19 with TRBJ2-1; D unresolved. CDR1 is LNHDA and CDR2 is SQIVND in the germline V gene (reference sequence). CDR3 length: 13 amino acids. V was pared by 5 bases and J by 3 bases, with 8 bases between. For the CDR3, the DNA is TGTGCCAGTAGTCCACTCCTCTACAATGAGCAGTTCTTC. The encoded protein is CASSPLLYNEQFF.

V usage is TRBV6-5 and J usage is TRBJ1-2; TRBD1 agrees at 7 bases. This CDR3 region has 12 residues. In germline, CDR1 is MNHEY, CDR2 SVGAGI. The J segment lost 5 bases and the V segment lost 7 bases, leaving 4 bases of the junction unmatched. In DNA, the CDR3 is TGTGCCAGCACTACAGGGGAATATGGCTACACCTTC. Amino acids: CASTTGEYGYTF.

This chain links TRBV4-2 with TRBJ2-1, with 10 bases lining up with TRBD1. Germline values: CDR1 LGHNA, CDR2 YNFKEQ. The CDR3 consists of 16 residues. V was clipped by 4 bases and J by 6 bases; unmatched bases: 9. The CDR3 loop is CASSRAGTGALNEQFF. The CDR3 nucleotides read TGTGCCAGCAGCCGAGCTGGGACAGGGGCCCTCAATGAGCAGTTCTTC.

This chain joins TRBV7-3 and TRBJ2-2, with unresolved D. The CDR3 totals 14 residues. Germline V gene sequence: CDR1 SGHTA, CDR2 FQGTGA. V gave up 5 bases and J gave up 7 bases, with 14 bases separating them. The CDR3 bases are TGTGCCAGCAGCCCCAAGAACGGCGGCGGGGAGCTGTTTTTT. Protein sequence: CASSPKNGGGELFF. Using reference TRBV7-3 and TRBJ2-2 for the parts outside the CDR3, the full variable domain is GAGVSQTPSNKVTEKGKYVELRCDPISGHTALYWYRQSLGQGPEFLIYFQGTGAADDSGLPNDRFFAVRPEGSVSTLKIQRTERGDSAVYLCASSPKNGGGELFFGEGSRLTVL.

The J gene is TRBJ1-1, the V gene TRBV7-3, with D possibly matching TRBD1 (5 bases). There are 15 residues in the CDR3. The germline V and J ends were trimmed by 5 bases and 1 base, with 14 bases remaining between them. Per the germline V gene, CDR1 is SGHTA and CDR2 is FQGTGA. The CDR3 DNA reads as TGTGCCAGCAGCAACCAAGCCGGGGGGAACACTGAAGCTTTCTTT. Translation: CASSNQAGGNTEAFF. The full variable domain, in which reference TRBV7-3 and TRBJ1-1 provide the parts outside the CDR3, is GAGVSQTPSNKVTEKGKYVELRCDPISGHTALYWYRQSLGQGPEFLIYFQGTGAADDSGLPNDRFFAVRPEGSVSTLKIQRTERGDSAVYLCASSNQAGGNTEAFFGQGTRLTVV.